The 20 T cell receptor beta chains in this list originate from one sample, sequenced in a study of blood T cell repertoires in COVID-19. TCRdb's table, derived via immunoSEQ multiplex PCR, lists solely in-frame clones and lacks some. The repertoire includes a few hundred thousand clones, about 87% of them detected once, and roughly 6.1% sits in the top ten. Sequenced material: peripheral blood. Receptors originate from a woman aged 50 to 60 with COVID-19, enrolled during active disease.

This chain uses TRBV4-2 with TRBJ1-2; D may be TRBD1 (5 bases). The V end was cut by 3 bases, the J end by 8 bases, with 13 bases between. The CDR3 sequence is 13 residues long. The germline gives CDR1 LGHNA, CDR2 YNFKEQ. The CDR3 DNA follows: TGTGCCAGCAGCCATCAGGGATGGCTCGGCTACACCTTC. Protein: CASSHQGWLGYTF.

The chain joins TRBV15 to TRBJ2-7, with D unresolved. The CDR3 totals 15 residues. The V and J ends lost 5 bases and 0 bases respectively, with 14 bases between them. CDR1 is LNHNV, CDR2 YYDKDF, per germline (reference sequence). The CDR3 is CATSQQVGFSYEQYF. In DNA form, the CDR3 reads TGTGCCACCAGCCAGCAGGTTGGCTTCTCCTACGAGCAGTACTTC.

This clone was seen a single time. The chain recombines TRBV7-8 with TRBJ2-2; D may be TRBD2 (5 bases). This CDR3 contains 13 residues. The V gene's germline CDR1 is SGHVS and CDR2 FQNEAQ. Between the trimmed V and J ends, which lost 7 bases and 9 bases, there was a span of 15 bases. The CDR3 loop reads CASTPRVPRELFF. The CDR3 DNA follows: TGTGCCAGCACCCCGCGGGTGCCGCGGGAGCTGTTTTTT.

The chain combines TRBV19 with TRBJ2-7; D unclear. Germline CDR1 LNHDA, CDR2 SQIVND (reference sequence). The length of the CDR3 is 11 residues. With 3 bases removed from V and 4 bases from J, the gap between germline ends came to 4 bases. In nucleotides, the CDR3 is TGTGCCAGTAGTATCGGGTACGAGCAGTACTTC. Amino acid sequence: CASSIGYEQYF.

V gene TRBV5-1 combines with J gene TRBJ2-1, with 10 bases matching TRBD2. Germline V gene data show CDR1 as SGHRS and CDR2 as YFSETQ. CDR3 size: 16 residues. Unmatched junction bases numbered 2, after V lost 2 bases and J lost 0 bases. The CDR3 DNA sequence: TGCGCCAGCAGCTTTACTAGCGGGATCTCCTACAATGAGCAGTTCTTC. Amino acids: CASSFTSGISYNEQFF.

This chain joins TRBV2 and TRBJ2-1, with TRBD2 matching over 10 bases. Germline V gene lookup returns CDR1 SNHLY and CDR2 FYNNEI. This CDR3 spans 13 amino acids. The ends lost 7 bases at V and 8 bases at J; junction bases unmatched: 5. Written as DNA, the CDR3 is TGTGCCAGCAATAGCGGGAGGTATGATGAGCAGTTCTTC. Protein: CASNSGRYDEQFF.

The chain employs TRBV9 and TRBJ2-7, with 9 bases identical to TRBD2. With V trimmed by 2 bases and J by 3 bases, 3 bases remained unmatched. This CDR3 spans 14 amino acids. In germline, CDR1 is SGDLS, CDR2 YYNGEE. This CDR3 is CASSVREGHYEQYF. CDR3 nucleotide sequence: TGTGCCAGCAGCGTGCGGGAGGGCCACTACGAGCAGTACTTC.

CDR3 in DNA: TGTGCCAGCAGCCCGGGACAGGGGGCCGCAGATACGCAGTATTTT. It translates to CASSPGQGAADTQYF. The J gene is TRBJ2-3, the V gene TRBV7-9; 12 nucleotides match TRBD1. Germline values: CDR1 SEHNR, CDR2 FQNEAQ (reference sequence). J lost 4 bases, V lost 5 bases, and 4 bases had no gene match. The CDR3 spans 15 residues.

This chain connects TRBV5-6 to TRBJ2-1, with no clear D. The length of the CDR3 is 15 residues. Trimming removed 0 bases from V and 6 bases from J, with 13 bases in between. CDR1 is SGHDT, CDR2 YYEEEE, per germline. DNA for the CDR3: TGTGCCAGCAGCTTGGACAGATTCATTGTCAATGAGCAGTTCTTC. It specifies CASSLDRFIVNEQFF.

This chain joins TRBV3-1 (or the pseudogene TRBV3-2) and TRBJ2-7; 11 positions agree with TRBD2. V shed 3 bases, J shed 7 bases, and the junction held 5 bases outside the gene matches. The CDR3 has 14 residues. Germline V gene data show CDR1 as LGHDT and CDR2 as YNNKEL (reference sequence). CDR3 DNA sequence: TGTGCCAGCAGCCACCTCCCTAGCGGGAGGGAGCAGTACTTC. Encoded protein: CASSHLPSGREQYF.

The CDR3 reads CASSRTGGRETQYF. Here the CDR3 DNA reads TGTGCCAGCAGTCGGACAGGGGGCAGAGAGACCCAGTACTTC. This rearrangement joins TRBV6-6 to TRBJ2-5; 11 bases fit TRBD1. Germline assignment: CDR1 MNHNY and CDR2 SVGAGI (reference sequence). V was pared by 5 bases and J by 4 bases, with 3 bases of the junction left unmatched. The CDR3 extends over 14 amino acids.

The gene calls are TRBV18 and TRBJ2-1; possibly TRBD1 for D (6 bases). The V gene lost 0 bases and the J gene lost 4 bases, with 13 bases spanning the gap. This CDR3 comprises 16 residues. In germline, CDR1 is KGHSH, CDR2 LQKENI. The CDR3 reads CASSPPEGVTYNEQFF. Written as DNA, the CDR3 is TGTGCCAGCTCACCACCTGAGGGGGTCACTTACAATGAGCAGTTCTTC.

V and J are TRBV4-3 and TRBJ2-1; D is perhaps TRBD2 (6 bases). V lost 4 bases and J 2 bases, leaving 18 bases between the germline ends. Germline loops: CDR1 LGHNA, CDR2 YSLEER. This CDR3 spans 17 amino acids. Written as DNA, the CDR3 is TGCGCCAGCAGCCTAACGGTGGGAGGAGCGGCCTACAATGAGCAGTTCTTC. Amino acids: CASSLTVGGAAYNEQFF.

V is TRBV5-1 and J is TRBJ1-1; 9 bases map to TRBD1. Germline CDR1 SGHRS, CDR2 YFSETQ. Trimming cost V 3 bases and J 1 base; bases outside gene matches: 7. There are 16 residues in the CDR3. The CDR3 sequence: CASSSIPDRGNTEAFF. Here the CDR3 DNA reads TGCGCCAGCAGCTCAATCCCGGACAGGGGGAACACTGAAGCTTTCTTT. The full variable domain, with the rest looked up from reference TRBV5-1 and TRBJ1-1, is KAGVTQTPRYLIKTRGQQVTLSCSPISGHRSVSWYQQTPGQGLQFLFEYFSETQRNKGNFPGRFSGRQFSNSRSEMNVSTLELGDSALYLCASSSIPDRGNTEAFFGQGTRLTVV.

The gene calls are TRBV3-1 (or the pseudogene TRBV3-2) and TRBJ2-5; 9 nucleotides match TRBD1. V shed 6 bases and J 5 bases; nucleotides not matched to a gene: 7. This CDR3 is 14 amino acids long. Germline V CDR1 and CDR2: LGHDT, YNNKEL (reference sequence). CDR3 bases: TGTGCCAGCAGACCCAGGACAGGGGAGGAGACCCAGTACTTC. As protein: CASRPRTGEETQYF.

The V gene is TRBV9, the J gene TRBJ2-1; D may be TRBD2 (6 bases). Trimming took 0 bases from V and 6 from J, leaving 13 bases between them. The germline gives CDR1 SGDLS, CDR2 YYNGEE. CDR3 length: 15 residues. CDR3 loop: CASSVGGGGSNEQFF. DNA for the CDR3: TGTGCCAGCAGCGTAGGTGGGGGAGGTTCCAATGAGCAGTTCTTC.

The chain couples TRBV2 to TRBJ2-3; 10 bases are a match to TRBD2. The CDR3 consists of 14 residues. Trimming at V came to 7 bases and at J to 4 bases, leaving 5 bases not matched to a gene. Germline V gene data show CDR1 as SNHLY and CDR2 as FYNNEI. CDR3: CASKLAGRADTQYF. CDR3 nucleotides: TGTGCCAGCAAACTAGCGGGGCGGGCAGATACGCAGTATTTT.

The genes are TRBV9 and TRBJ2-2; 7 bases fit TRBD1. Germline-derived CDR1 and CDR2 are SGDLS and YYNGEE. The J segment lost 7 bases and the V segment lost 4 bases, leaving 10 bases of the junction unmatched. This CDR3 has 15 amino acids. CDR3 residues: CASSHVKGALGELFF. CDR3 nucleotide sequence: TGTGCCAGCAGCCACGTGAAGGGGGCTCTCGGGGAGCTGTTTTTT.

The chain recombines TRBV11-3 with TRBJ2-7; 9 positions agree with TRBD2. The CDR3 spans 14 residues. The germline V gene encodes CDR1 SGHNT and CDR2 YENEEA. Losses at the gene ends were 4 bases for V and 4 bases for J; bases not matched to a gene: 5. As DNA, the CDR3 is TGTGCCAGCAGCTCCCGACTAGCGGCGTACGAGCAGTACTTC. Residues: CASSSRLAAYEQYF.

This chain connects TRBV19 to TRBJ1-2; D gene uncertain. V lost 5 bases to trimming and J lost 4 bases, with 11 bases between them. The length of the CDR3 is 13 residues. The germline CDR1 and CDR2 sequences are LNHDA and SQIVND (reference sequence). CDR3 nucleotide sequence: TGTGCCAGTAGTGCTCGGGGTCTCTATGGCTACACCTTC. This gives the protein CASSARGLYGYTF.